The 19 T cell receptor beta chains listed next were all sequenced from one sample in a study of T-cell reconstitution after alpha-beta-depleted transplantation in children. The TCRbeta library was prepared with unique molecular identifiers. TCRdb processed the PCR reads anew with MiXCR; each CDR3 protein has one entry. The sample consists of almost 500,000 distinct CDR3 sequences, under 15% of them appearing once. Sequences were derived from PBMCs from the stem cell graft donor, sampled from the stem cell graft. Receptors originate from a human donor who donated a stem cell graft to a child with combined immunodeficiency.

In this sample, this clonotype turned up a few times. The rearrangement uses TRBV7-8 and TRBJ1-5; no clear D gene. CDR1 and CDR2 from the germline V gene are SGHVS and FQNEAQ. The CDR3 consists of 16 residues. V was trimmed by 4 bases and J by 0 bases, leaving 13 bases between them. This CDR3 is CASSYRERNSNQPQHF. CDR3 in DNA: TGTGCCAGCAGCTACAGAGAACGGAATAGCAATCAGCCCCAGCATTTT.

The chain has TRBV4-3 and TRBJ2-7; D gene uncertain. Germline CDR1 is LGHNA and CDR2 is YSLEER. Deletions cut 5 bases from V and 4 bases from J, with 15 bases between. This CDR3 comprises 14 residues. CDR3 DNA: TGCGCCAGCAGCTACACCGGAGACTCTTACGAGCAGTACTTC. Amino acids: CASSYTGDSYEQYF.

This clonotype turned up a few times. The CDR3 nucleotides read TGTGCCACCAGCAGAGGGCTGAGGACGGACACCGGGGAGCTGTTTTTT. Translating gives CATSRGLRTDTGELFF. The chain recombines TRBV15 with TRBJ2-2; D unclear. Germline CDR1 LNHNV, CDR2 YYDKDF (reference sequence). V was shortened by 1 base and J by 3 bases, with 12 bases between the two germline ends. The CDR3 has 16 amino acids.

As regards this clonotype: This may stem from a read error, because a much larger clone lies one nucleotide away. The chain couples TRBV5-1 to TRBJ2-5, with TRBD1 as a possible D gene (6 bases). The V gene lost 3 bases and the J gene lost 6 bases, with 18 bases spanning the gap. The CDR3 is 15 residues long. In germline, CDR1 is SGHRS, CDR2 YFSETQ. CDR3 nucleotides: TGCGCCAGCAGCTCAACCTCAGGGGCGTTCAAGACCCAGTACTTC. As protein: CASSSTSGAFKTQYF.

The sample holds a few counts of this clonotype. The V gene is TRBV12-3 or TRBV12-4, the J gene TRBJ2-7, with 7 bases matching TRBD2. This CDR3 is 15 amino acids long. V lost 2 bases to trimming and J lost 6 bases; unmatched junction nucleotides: 10. The CDR3 DNA sequence: TGTGCCAGCAGTTTACCAGGAGCGGGGTACCTCGAGCAGTACTTC. Translated: CASSLPGAGYLEQYF.

J is TRBJ2-3 and V is TRBV11-2; 7 nucleotides match TRBD2. The CDR3 sequence is 17 residues long. In germline, CDR1 is SGHAT, CDR2 FQNNGV. The J segment lost 0 bases and the V segment lost 3 bases, leaving 9 bases of the junction unmatched. The CDR3 coding sequence is TGTGCCAGCAGCTTGTGGCGAGCGGGGACTAGCACAGATACGCAGTATTTT. Its protein product is CASSLWRAGTSTDTQYF.

Comment on this clonotype: A much larger clonotype is one base distant, so this may be a read error. V is TRBV7-9 and J is TRBJ1-5; 8 nucleotides match TRBD1. J was trimmed by 9 bases and V by 5 bases; bases with no gene match: 9. The CDR3 has 14 residues. Germline lookup yields CDR1 SEHNR and CDR2 FQNEAQ (reference sequence). The CDR3 is CASSEGQGSRPQHF. In DNA form, the CDR3 reads TGTGCCAGCAGCGAAGGACAGGGAAGTCGGCCCCAGCATTTT.

The sample holds a few counts of this clonotype. V usage is TRBV12-3 or TRBV12-4 and J usage is TRBJ2-3; 7 bases line up with TRBD2. The CDR3 contains 16 residues. V shed 2 bases, J shed 0 bases, and the junction held 5 bases outside the gene matches. The CDR3 nucleotides are TGTGCCAGCAGTTTAAGCGCGGGGGTGAGCACAGATACGCAGTATTTT. This translates into CASSLSAGVSTDTQYF.

In this sample, this clonotype turned up a few times. This chain links TRBV11-2 with TRBJ2-3; weak D call: TRBD2 (6 bases). The V end lost 9 bases, the J end lost 4 bases, and 23 bases lay between the germline ends. The germline V gene has CDR1 SGHAT and CDR2 FQNNGV. The CDR3 contains 16 residues. The chain's CDR3 is CASSPRHSGTADTQYF. The DNA of the CDR3 is TGTGCCAGTAGCCCGAGGCATAGCGGAACCGCAGATACGCAGTATTTT.

This clonotype was picked up a small number of times. This chain links TRBV18 with TRBJ1-3; no definite D call. V lost 3 bases to trimming and J lost 1 base, with 7 bases between them. This CDR3 spans 14 amino acids. Germline V gene lookup returns CDR1 KGHSH and CDR2 LQKENI. The CDR3 loop is CASSPWRSGNTIYF. Written as DNA, the CDR3 is TGTGCCAGCTCACCGTGGAGGTCTGGAAACACCATATATTTT.

The chain has TRBV6-1 and TRBJ2-1, with D possibly TRBD2 on 5 matching bases. This CDR3 has 13 amino acids. The V and J ends lost 11 bases and 10 bases respectively, with 21 bases between them. Germline V gives CDR1 MNHNS, CDR2 SASEGT. CDR3 sequence reads: CACHQMGRREQFF. The CDR3 DNA is TGTGCCTGCCACCAGATGGGCCGGAGGGAGCAGTTCTTC.

The rearrangement joins TRBV18 to TRBJ1-1; D might be TRBD1 (5 bases). The ends were cut back, 5 bases at V and 5 bases at J, with 15 bases in the middle. The germline V gene encodes CDR1 KGHSH and CDR2 LQKENI. The CDR3 consists of 14 residues. The CDR3 nucleotides are TGTGCCAGCTCAATCGACCCAGCAGGGACTGAAGCTTTCTTT. The encoded protein is CASSIDPAGTEAFF. The whole variable domain, filled in from reference TRBV18 and TRBJ1-1, reads NAGVMQNPRHLVRRRGQEARLRCSPMKGHSHVYWYRQLPEEGLKFMVYLQKENIIDESGMPKERFSAEFPKEGPSILRIQQVVRGDSAAYFCASSIDPAGTEAFFGQGTRLTVV.

This clonotype was seen a few times. V usage is TRBV12-3 or TRBV12-4 and J usage is TRBJ2-1; D is unresolved. This CDR3 spans 13 amino acids. V was cut by 4 bases and J by 3 bases, with 7 bases left in between. The CDR3: CASSSDNYNEQFF. In nucleotides, the CDR3 is TGTGCCAGCAGTTCTGACAACTACAATGAGCAGTTCTTC.

This clonotype was detected only a few times. The chain couples TRBV12-3 or TRBV12-4 to TRBJ2-2; perhaps TRBD1 as D (6 bases). This CDR3 is 16 amino acids long. The germline V and J ends were trimmed by 0 bases and 0 bases, with 8 bases remaining between them. The CDR3, as DNA: TGTGCCAGCAGTTTAGCGACAGGAACGAACACCGGGGAGCTGTTTTTT. This encodes CASSLATGTNTGELFF.

This clonotype was observed at least ten times. V and J are TRBV5-1 and TRBJ2-7; TRBD1 is a possible D gene (6 bases). Looked up from germline, CDR1 is SGHRS and CDR2 is YFSETQ. The CDR3 runs 13 residues. Deletions cut 5 bases from V and 3 bases from J, with 12 bases between. DNA of the CDR3: TGCGCCAGCAGGTCATCGGACAGCTACGAGCAGTACTTC. Protein: CASRSSDSYEQYF.

This chain joins TRBV2 and TRBJ1-1, with D possibly matching TRBD1 (6 bases). The V end lost 8 bases, the J end lost 0 bases, and 10 bases lay between the germline ends. Germline lookup yields CDR1 SNHLY and CDR2 FYNNEI. The CDR3 contains 13 residues. In nucleotides, the CDR3 is TGTGCCAGCGCAACAGGGTTGAACACTGAAGCTTTCTTT. It translates to CASATGLNTEAFF.

Many counts were recorded for this clonotype. The chain uses TRBV12-3 or TRBV12-4 and TRBJ2-3; D gene uncertain. This CDR3 contains 14 residues. V was cut by 4 bases and J by 3 bases, with 11 bases left in between. The CDR3 DNA reads TGTGCCAGCAGTTACGGAACGCAGACAGATACGCAGTATTTT. Protein: CASSYGTQTDTQYF.

This clonotype was recorded at least ten times. This rearrangement joins TRBV4-3 to TRBJ2-1, with 12 bases fitting TRBD2. CDR3 size: 16 residues. The J segment lost 6 bases and the V segment lost 4 bases, leaving 7 bases of the junction unmatched. Germline values: CDR1 LGHNA, CDR2 YSLEER. CDR3: CASSPSGLAGFNEQFF. The CDR3 DNA follows: TGCGCCAGCAGCCCGAGCGGACTAGCGGGATTCAATGAGCAGTTCTTC.

There are many counts of this clonotype. The chain is built from TRBV24-1 and TRBJ2-7; TRBD2 is a possible D gene (5 bases). In germline, CDR1 is KGHDR, CDR2 SFDVKD. Trimming shortened V by 9 bases and J by 3 bases, and 8 bases separated the two germline ends. This CDR3 spans 11 amino acids. The CDR3 DNA follows: TGTGCCACCTCTGACTACTACGAGCAGTACTTC. Translated, it gives CATSDYYEQYF.